This passage covers 15 T cell receptor beta chains from one sample sequenced in a study of glioma-infiltrating T cells after dendritic cell vaccination. Stated time point: after dendritic cell vaccination, including at tumor progression/relapse. Profiled with immunoSEQ multiplex PCR; TCRdb holds only in-frame clones, not every one. The sample gives about 46,000 clones, roughly 90% of which show up once; around 5% is in the top ten. This specimen was blood, taken after dendritic cell vaccination. These receptors came from a human donor with glioblastoma.

The chain joins TRBV14 to TRBJ2-2; tentatively, D is TRBD2 (5 bases). Deletions cut 2 bases from V and 3 bases from J, with 13 bases between. This CDR3 has 16 residues. Germline V gene sequence: CDR1 SGHDN, CDR2 FVKESK. CDR3 in DNA: TGTGCCAGCAGCCAAAAGGTAGGGAGCCACACCGGGGAGCTGTTTTTT. Translation: CASSQKVGSHTGELFF.

The chain couples TRBV5-1 to TRBJ2-7; 8 nucleotides line up with TRBD2. The CDR3 loop spans 13 amino acids. V was clipped by 5 bases and J by 6 bases; unmatched bases: 7. Germline V gene data show CDR1 as SGHRS and CDR2 as YFSETQ. The CDR3 region is CASRSAGASEQYF. CDR3 nucleotide sequence: TGCGCCAGCAGATCAGCGGGAGCGTCCGAGCAGTACTTC.

The chain combines TRBV14 with TRBJ2-1; D may be TRBD2 (6 bases). Trimming cost V 4 bases and J 5 bases, with 21 bases left between them. The length of the CDR3 is 17 residues. CDR1 is SGHDN and CDR2 is FVKESK in the germline V gene. The CDR3 protein is CASSLRRPREINNEQFF. Written as DNA, the CDR3 is TGTGCCAGCAGCCTGAGACGTCCACGGGAGATTAACAATGAGCAGTTCTTC.

The chain recombines TRBV7-9 with TRBJ2-5, with D hard to call. V shed 0 bases and J shed 4 bases, with 15 bases lying between them. The germline V gene encodes CDR1 SEHNR and CDR2 FQNEAQ (reference sequence). This CDR3 is 16 amino acids long. The CDR3 DNA reads as TGTGCCAGCAGCTTAGCGCTAGATACCGCCCGAGAGACCCAGTACTTC. It specifies CASSLALDTARETQYF.

The rearrangement uses TRBV7-2 and TRBJ1-2; 8 nucleotides agree with TRBD1. Germline V gene data show CDR1 as SGHTA and CDR2 as FQGNSA. V shed 5 bases and J 4 bases; nucleotides not matched to a gene: 9. The CDR3 has 15 residues. The DNA of the CDR3 is TGTGCCAGCAGCGGGGGGACAGGAGACATCTATGGCTACACCTTC. Translation gives CASSGGTGDIYGYTF.

The chain joins TRBV28 to TRBJ1-2; D gene uncertain. Germline loops: CDR1 MDHEN, CDR2 SYDVKM. The ends were cut back, 4 bases at V and 8 bases at J, with 17 bases in the middle. CDR3 size: 14 residues. CDR3 sequence reads: CASSSPTQSRGYTF. The CDR3 DNA sequence: TGTGCCAGCAGTTCGCCTACTCAAAGCAGGGGCTACACCTTC.

The gene calls are TRBV5-1 and TRBJ1-2; D remains ambiguous. V was shortened by 4 bases and J by 8 bases, with 15 bases between the two germline ends. This CDR3 has 13 amino acids. Looked up from germline, CDR1 is SGHRS and CDR2 is YFSETQ. This CDR3 reads CASSPDSSRGYTF. Written as DNA, the CDR3 is TGCGCCAGCAGCCCAGACTCGTCGCGGGGCTACACCTTC.

In its sample, this clone was seen once. The CDR3 DNA reads as TGCGCCAGCAGCCCGCAGGATTTCACTGAAGCTTTCTTT. Its translation: CASSPQDFTEAFF. This chain connects TRBV5-1 to TRBJ1-1; no firm D call. The CDR3 extends over 13 amino acids. Germline V lookup: CDR1 SGHRS, CDR2 YFSETQ. Trimming cost V 4 bases and J 4 bases, with 11 bases left between them.

In its sample, this clone was seen once. The chain recombines TRBV11-2 with TRBJ2-1, with D unclear. V was pared by 5 bases and J by 6 bases, with 14 bases between. CDR1 is SGHAT, CDR2 FQNNGV, per germline. CDR3 length: 14 amino acids. Here the CDR3 reads CASSLPYASNEQFF. The CDR3 bases are TGTGCCAGCAGCCTCCCATACGCGAGCAATGAGCAGTTCTTC.

V usage is TRBV7-2 and J usage is TRBJ2-3, with 8 nucleotides matching TRBD2. The J segment lost 5 bases and the V segment lost 1 base, leaving 8 bases of the junction unmatched. Germline CDR1 and CDR2: SGHTA and FQGNSA. The CDR3 runs 16 residues. The CDR3 bases are TGTGCCAGCAGCTTAGGTCTAGCGGGCCTGAGAGATACGCAGTATTTT. It encodes CASSLGLAGLRDTQYF.

The chain has TRBV6-5 and TRBJ2-4; 8 positions match TRBD2. The CDR3 has 15 residues. V gave up 6 bases and J gave up 3 bases; unmatched junction bases: 7. CDR1 MNHEY and CDR2 SVGAGI come from the germline V gene. The CDR3 region has the DNA TGTGCCAGCAGAACACTAGCGGCAAACAAAAACATTCAGTACTTC. Its protein is CASRTLAANKNIQYF.

The chain recombines TRBV6-1 with TRBJ2-7; D remains unclear. This CDR3 has 13 residues. Trimming removed 0 bases at V and 3 bases at J, with 6 bases between. CDR1 is MNHNS, CDR2 SASEGT, per germline. This chain's CDR3 is CASSEAPSYEQYF. CDR3 in DNA: TGTGCCAGCAGTGAAGCCCCCAGCTACGAGCAGTACTTC.

V gene TRBV7-2 combines with J gene TRBJ2-1, with 14 bases lining up with TRBD2. J lost 10 bases, V lost 5 bases, and 7 bases had no gene match. Per germline, CDR1 SGHTA and CDR2 FQGNSA. This CDR3 is 15 amino acids long. Here the CDR3 DNA reads TGTGCCAGCAGCAACCGACTAGCGGGAGGGGAGGAGCAGTTCTTC. Translation: CASSNRLAGGEEQFF.

Turning to this clone: An end of the junction does not agree with germline; a read error may underlie this. The rearrangement uses TRBV20-1 and TRBJ2-7; D might be TRBD2 (5 bases). Germline-derived CDR1 and CDR2 are DFQATT and SNEGSKA (reference sequence). This CDR3 spans 11 amino acids. The CDR3 nucleotides are TGCAGTGCTAGAGATCAGGTCAACGGGATCTTC. Protein: CSARDQVNGIF.

The chain joins TRBV18 to TRBJ2-3; D perhaps matches TRBD2 (5 bases). The CDR3 is 13 residues long. V lost 5 bases to trimming and J lost 6 bases, with 12 bases between them. From germline, CDR1 is KGHSH and CDR2 LQKENI. The CDR3 reads CASSSRSGDTQYF. The CDR3 bases are TGTGCCAGCTCATCCAGGTCGGGGGATACGCAGTATTTT.